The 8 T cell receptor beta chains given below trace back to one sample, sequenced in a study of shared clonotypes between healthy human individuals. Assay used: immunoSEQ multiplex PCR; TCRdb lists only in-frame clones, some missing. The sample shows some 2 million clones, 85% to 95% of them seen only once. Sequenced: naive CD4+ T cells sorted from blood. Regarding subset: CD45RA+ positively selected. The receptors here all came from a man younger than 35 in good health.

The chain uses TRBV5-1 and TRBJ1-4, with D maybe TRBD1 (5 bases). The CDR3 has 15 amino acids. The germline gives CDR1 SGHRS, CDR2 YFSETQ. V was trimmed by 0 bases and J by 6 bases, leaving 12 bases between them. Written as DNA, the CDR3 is TGCGCCAGCAGCTTGGTTGGAGGGACTGATGAAAAACTGTTTTTT. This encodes CASSLVGGTDEKLFF. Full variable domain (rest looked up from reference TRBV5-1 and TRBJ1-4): KAGVTQTPRYLIKTRGQQVTLSCSPISGHRSVSWYQQTPGQGLQFLFEYFSETQRNKGNFPGRFSGRQFSNSRSEMNVSTLELGDSALYLCASSLVGGTDEKLFFGSGTQLSVL.

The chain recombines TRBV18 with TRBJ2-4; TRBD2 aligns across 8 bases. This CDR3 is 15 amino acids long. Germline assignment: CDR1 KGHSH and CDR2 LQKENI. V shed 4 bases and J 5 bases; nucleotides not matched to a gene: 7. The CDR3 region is CASSHSGNNQNIQYF. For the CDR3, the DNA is TGTGCCAGCTCACATAGCGGGAATAACCAAAACATTCAGTACTTC.

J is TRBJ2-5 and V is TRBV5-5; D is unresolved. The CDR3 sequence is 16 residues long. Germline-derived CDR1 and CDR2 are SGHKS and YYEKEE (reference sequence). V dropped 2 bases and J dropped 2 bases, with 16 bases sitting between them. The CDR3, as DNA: TGTGCCAGCAGCTTAAGTGTGGCCGGCGGACAAGAGACCCAGTACTTC. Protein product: CASSLSVAGGQETQYF. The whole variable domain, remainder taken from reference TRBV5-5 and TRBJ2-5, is DAGVTQSPTHLIKTRGQQVTLRCSPISGHKSVSWYQQVLGQGPQFIFQYYEKEERGRGNFPDRFSARQFPNYSSELNVNALLLGDSALYLCASSLSVAGGQETQYFGPGTRLLVL.

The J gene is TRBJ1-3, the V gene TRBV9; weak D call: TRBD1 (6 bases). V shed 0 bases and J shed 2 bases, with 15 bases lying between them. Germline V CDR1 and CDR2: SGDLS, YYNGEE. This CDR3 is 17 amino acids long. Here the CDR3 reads CASSVAGAGATGNTIYF. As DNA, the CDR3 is TGTGCCAGCAGCGTAGCAGGGGCAGGGGCCACTGGAAACACCATATATTTT.

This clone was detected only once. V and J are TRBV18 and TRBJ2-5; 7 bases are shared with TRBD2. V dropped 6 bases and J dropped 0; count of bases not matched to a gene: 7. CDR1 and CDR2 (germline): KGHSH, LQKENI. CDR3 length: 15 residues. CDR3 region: CASSSRAGDQETQYF. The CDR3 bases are TGTGCCAGCTCGTCGCGGGCGGGGGACCAAGAGACCCAGTACTTC. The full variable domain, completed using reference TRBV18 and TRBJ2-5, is NAGVMQNPRHLVRRRGQEARLRCSPMKGHSHVYWYRQLPEEGLKFMVYLQKENIIDESGMPKERFSAEFPKEGPSILRIQQVVRGDSAAYFCASSSRAGDQETQYFGPGTRLLVL.

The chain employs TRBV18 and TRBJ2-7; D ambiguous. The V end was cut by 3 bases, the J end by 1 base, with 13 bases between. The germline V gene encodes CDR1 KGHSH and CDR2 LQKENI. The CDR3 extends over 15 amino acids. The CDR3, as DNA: TGTGCCAGCTCACCCCTCGGTGGGGATTCCTACGAGCAGTACTTC. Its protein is CASSPLGGDSYEQYF.

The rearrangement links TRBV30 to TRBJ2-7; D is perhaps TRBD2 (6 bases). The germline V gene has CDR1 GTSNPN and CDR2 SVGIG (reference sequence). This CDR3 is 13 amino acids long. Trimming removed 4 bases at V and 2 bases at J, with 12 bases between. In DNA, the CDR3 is TGTGCCTGGACCCGTAGCGGCCCCTACGAGCAGTACTTC. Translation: CAWTRSGPYEQYF.

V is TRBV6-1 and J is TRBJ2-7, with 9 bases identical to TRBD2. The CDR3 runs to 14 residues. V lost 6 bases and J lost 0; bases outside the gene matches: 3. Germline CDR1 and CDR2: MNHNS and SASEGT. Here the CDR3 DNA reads TGTGCCAGCAGGGGACTAGCATACTCCTACGAGCAGTACTTC. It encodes CASRGLAYSYEQYF.